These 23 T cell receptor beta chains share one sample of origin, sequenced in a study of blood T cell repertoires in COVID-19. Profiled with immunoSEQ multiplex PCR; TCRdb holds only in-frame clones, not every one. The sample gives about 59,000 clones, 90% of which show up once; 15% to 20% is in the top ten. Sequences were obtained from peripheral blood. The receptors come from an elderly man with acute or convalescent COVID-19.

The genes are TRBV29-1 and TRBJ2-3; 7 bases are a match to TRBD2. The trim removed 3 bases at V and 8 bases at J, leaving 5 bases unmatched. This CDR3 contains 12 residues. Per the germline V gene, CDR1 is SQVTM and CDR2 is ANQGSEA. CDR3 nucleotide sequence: TGCAGCGTTGAGGCTAGCGGCCGTACGCAGTATTTT. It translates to CSVEASGRTQYF.

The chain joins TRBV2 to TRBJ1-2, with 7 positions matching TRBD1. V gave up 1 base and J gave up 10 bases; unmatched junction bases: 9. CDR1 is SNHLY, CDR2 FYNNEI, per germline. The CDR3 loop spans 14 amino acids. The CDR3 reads CASSEGQGGLDYTF. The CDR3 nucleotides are TGTGCCAGCAGTGAAGGGCAGGGGGGATTAGACTACACCTTC.

In DNA form, the CDR3 reads TGTGCCAGCACACGGACTAGCGGGGGGGTTAACACCGGGGAGCTGTTTTTT. Its translation is CASTRTSGGVNTGELFF. The rearrangement joins TRBV2 to TRBJ2-2; 15 bases align to TRBD2. The V segment lost 7 bases and the J segment 2 bases; nucleotides outside the gene matches: 5. Germline V gene lookup returns CDR1 SNHLY and CDR2 FYNNEI. The CDR3 runs 17 residues. The variable domain in full, completed from reference TRBV2 and TRBJ2-2, reads EPEVTQTPSHQVTQMGQEVILRCVPISNHLYFYWYRQILGQKVEFLVSFYNNEISEKSEIFDDQFSVERPDGSNFTLKIRSTKLEDSAMYFCASTRTSGGVNTGELFFGEGSRLTVL.

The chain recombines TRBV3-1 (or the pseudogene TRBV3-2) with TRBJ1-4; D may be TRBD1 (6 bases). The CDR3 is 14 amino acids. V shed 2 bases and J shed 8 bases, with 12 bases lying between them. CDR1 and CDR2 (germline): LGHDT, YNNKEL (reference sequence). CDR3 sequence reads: CASSQFRGGEKLFF. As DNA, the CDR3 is TGTGCCAGCAGCCAATTCAGGGGTGGAGAAAAACTGTTTTTT.

The DNA for the CDR3 is TGTGCCAGCAGAGCTACAGGGGCTGCCAATCAGCCCCAGCATTTT. Translating gives CASRATGAANQPQHF. V and J are TRBV6-5 and TRBJ1-5; 7 nucleotides match TRBD1. Germline V gene lookup returns CDR1 MNHEY and CDR2 SVGAGI. The CDR3 loop spans 15 amino acids. V was clipped by 6 bases and J by 3 bases; unmatched bases: 8.

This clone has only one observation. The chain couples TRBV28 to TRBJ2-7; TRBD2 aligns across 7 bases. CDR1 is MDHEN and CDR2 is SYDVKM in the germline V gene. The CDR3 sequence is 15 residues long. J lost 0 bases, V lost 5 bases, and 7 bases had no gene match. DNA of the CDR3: TGTGCCAGCAGTGTAACGGGGGGTGGCTCCTACGAGCAGTACTTC. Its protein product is CASSVTGGGSYEQYF.

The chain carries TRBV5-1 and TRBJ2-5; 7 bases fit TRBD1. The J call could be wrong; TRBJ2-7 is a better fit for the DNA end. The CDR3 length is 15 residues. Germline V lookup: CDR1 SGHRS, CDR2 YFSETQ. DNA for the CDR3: TGCGCCAGCAGCTTGACCACAGGGGCCCCCTACGAGCAGTACTTC. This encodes CASSLTTGAPYEQYF.

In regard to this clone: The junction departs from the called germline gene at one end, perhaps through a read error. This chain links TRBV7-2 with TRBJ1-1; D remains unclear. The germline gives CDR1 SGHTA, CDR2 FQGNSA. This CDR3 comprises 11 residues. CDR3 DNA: TGTGCCAGCAGCTTCAACAGTGAAGCTTTCTTT. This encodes CASSFNSEAFF.

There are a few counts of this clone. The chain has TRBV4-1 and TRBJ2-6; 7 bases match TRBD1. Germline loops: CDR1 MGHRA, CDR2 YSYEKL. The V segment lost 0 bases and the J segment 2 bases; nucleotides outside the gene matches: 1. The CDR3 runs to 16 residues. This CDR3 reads CASSQDDRAGANVLTF. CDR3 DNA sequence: TGCGCCAGCAGCCAAGATGACAGGGCTGGGGCCAACGTCCTGACTTTC.

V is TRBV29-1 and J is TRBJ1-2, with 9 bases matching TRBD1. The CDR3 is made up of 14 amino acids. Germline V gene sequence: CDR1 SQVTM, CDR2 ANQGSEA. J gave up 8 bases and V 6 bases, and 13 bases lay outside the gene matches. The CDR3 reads CSVKGPGQGSGYTF. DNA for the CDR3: TGCAGCGTGAAGGGGCCGGGACAGGGATCCGGCTACACCTTC.

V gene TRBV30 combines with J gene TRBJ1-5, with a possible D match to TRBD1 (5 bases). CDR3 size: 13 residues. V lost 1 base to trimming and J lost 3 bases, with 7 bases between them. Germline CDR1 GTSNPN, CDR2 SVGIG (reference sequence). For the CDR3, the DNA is TGTGCCTGGAGTGCAGGGATCAATCAGCCCCAGCATTTT. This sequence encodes CAWSAGINQPQHF.

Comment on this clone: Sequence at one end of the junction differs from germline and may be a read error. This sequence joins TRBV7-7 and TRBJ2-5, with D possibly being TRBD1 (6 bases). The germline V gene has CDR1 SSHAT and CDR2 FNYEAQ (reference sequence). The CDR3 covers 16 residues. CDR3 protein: CASSLNSAGAGETQYF. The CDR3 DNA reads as TGTGCTAGCAGCTTAAATTCGGCAGGGGCAGGCGAGACCCAGTACTTC.

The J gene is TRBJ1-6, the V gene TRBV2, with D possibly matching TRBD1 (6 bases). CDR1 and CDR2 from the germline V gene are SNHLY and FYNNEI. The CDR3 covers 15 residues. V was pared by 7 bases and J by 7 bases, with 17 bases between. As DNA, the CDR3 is TGTGCCAGCACCAGGGACGACAGGCAGAATTCACCCCTCCACTTT. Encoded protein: CASTRDDRQNSPLHF.

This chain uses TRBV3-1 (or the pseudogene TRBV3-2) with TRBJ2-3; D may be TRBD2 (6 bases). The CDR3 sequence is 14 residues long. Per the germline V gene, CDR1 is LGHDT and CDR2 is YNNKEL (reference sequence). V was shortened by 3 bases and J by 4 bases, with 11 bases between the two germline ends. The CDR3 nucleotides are TGTGCCAGCAGCCACCGCGGGGTTGCAGATACGCAGTATTTT. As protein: CASSHRGVADTQYF.

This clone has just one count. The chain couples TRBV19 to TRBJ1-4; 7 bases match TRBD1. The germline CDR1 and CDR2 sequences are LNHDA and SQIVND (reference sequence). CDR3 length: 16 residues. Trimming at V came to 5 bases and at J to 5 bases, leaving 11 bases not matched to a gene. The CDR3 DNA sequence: TGTGCCAGTAGTGGGGGCCGACAGGGCGCCAATGAAAAACTGTTTTTT. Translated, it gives CASSGGRQGANEKLFF.

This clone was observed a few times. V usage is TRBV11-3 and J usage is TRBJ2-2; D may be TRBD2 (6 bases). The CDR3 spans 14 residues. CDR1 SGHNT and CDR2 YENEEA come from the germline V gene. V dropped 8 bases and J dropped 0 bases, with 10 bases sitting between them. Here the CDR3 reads CASAGKTNTGELFF. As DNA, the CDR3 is TGTGCCAGCGCGGGGAAGACGAACACCGGGGAGCTGTTTTTT.

CDR3 coding DNA: TGTGCCACCAGTGATCCAACAGGGGGCGGTGGGGCCAACGTCCTGACTTTC. Protein sequence: CATSDPTGGGGANVLTF. The chain employs TRBV24-1 and TRBJ2-6; TRBD1 aligns across 9 bases. The CDR3 consists of 17 residues. The germline V gene encodes CDR1 KGHDR and CDR2 SFDVKD. V lost 3 bases and J lost 3; bases outside the gene matches: 5.

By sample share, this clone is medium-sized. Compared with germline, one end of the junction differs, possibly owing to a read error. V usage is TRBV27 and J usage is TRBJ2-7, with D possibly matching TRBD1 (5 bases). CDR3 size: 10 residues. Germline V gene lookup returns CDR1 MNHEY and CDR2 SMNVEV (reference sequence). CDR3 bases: TGTGCCAGCAGTCCCCCTACAGGTAGCTTC. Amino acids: CASSPPTGSF.

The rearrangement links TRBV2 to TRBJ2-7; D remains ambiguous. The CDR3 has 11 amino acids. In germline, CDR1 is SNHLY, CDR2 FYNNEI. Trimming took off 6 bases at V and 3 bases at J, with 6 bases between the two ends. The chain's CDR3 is CASRRNYEQYF. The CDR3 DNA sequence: TGTGCCAGCAGGCGTAACTACGAGCAGTACTTC.

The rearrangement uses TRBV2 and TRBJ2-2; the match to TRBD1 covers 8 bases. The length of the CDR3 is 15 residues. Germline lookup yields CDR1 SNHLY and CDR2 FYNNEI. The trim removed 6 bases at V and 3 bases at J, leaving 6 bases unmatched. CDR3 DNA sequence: TGTGCCAGCAGACCCAGGGGGCTCGACACCGGGGAGCTGTTTTTT. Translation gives CASRPRGLDTGELFF.

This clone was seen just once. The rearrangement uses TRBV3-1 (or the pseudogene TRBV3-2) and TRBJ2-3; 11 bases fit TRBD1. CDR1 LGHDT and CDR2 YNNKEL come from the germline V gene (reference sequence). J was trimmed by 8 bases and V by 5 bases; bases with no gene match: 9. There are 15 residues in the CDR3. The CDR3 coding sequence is TGTGCCAGCAGCACGGTGGACAGGGGGCTAGCTACGCAGTATTTT. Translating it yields CASSTVDRGLATQYF.

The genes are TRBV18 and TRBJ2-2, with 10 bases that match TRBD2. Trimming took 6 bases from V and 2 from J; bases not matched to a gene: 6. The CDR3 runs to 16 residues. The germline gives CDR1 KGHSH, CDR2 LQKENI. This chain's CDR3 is CASSLTSGRNTGELFF. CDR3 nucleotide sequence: TGTGCCAGCTCGCTGACTAGCGGGCGTAACACCGGGGAGCTGTTTTTT.

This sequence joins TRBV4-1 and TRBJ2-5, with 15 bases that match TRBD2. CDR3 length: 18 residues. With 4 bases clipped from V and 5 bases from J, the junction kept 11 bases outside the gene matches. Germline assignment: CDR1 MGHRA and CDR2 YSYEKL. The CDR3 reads CASSLTGTSGGPGETQYF. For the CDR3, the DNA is TGCGCCAGCAGCCTCACCGGGACTAGCGGGGGGCCGGGGGAGACCCAGTACTTC.